Below are 19 T cell receptor beta chains sequenced from a single sample in a study of OX40 agonist ivuxolimab in advanced cancers. Clones were read by immunoSEQ multiplex PCR, and TCRdb kept only the in-frame ones, dropping some. Here the sample spans tens of thousands of clones, around 90% being singletons. Sequencing used CD4+ or CD8+ T cells sorted from blood, obtained in a trial of the OX40 agonist ivuxolimab. The receptors stem from an adult with an advanced solid tumor such as melanoma, head and neck, liver or kidney cancer.

DNA for the CDR3: TGTGCCAGCAGCCCAGAACGGGATTCACCCCTCCACTTT. Translation gives CASSPERDSPLHF. The chain is built from TRBV11-2 and TRBJ1-6, with D hard to call. The CDR3 covers 13 residues. Germline CDR1 is SGHAT and CDR2 is FQNNGV. Trimming cost V 5 bases and J 8 bases, with 10 bases left between them.

The CDR3 loop is CASSLGTGGYNEQFF. Written as DNA, the CDR3 is TGTGCCAGCAGCTTGGGGACCGGGGGGTACAATGAGCAGTTCTTC. V and J are TRBV5-4 and TRBJ2-1, with 7 bases matching TRBD2. Germline CDR1 SGHNT, CDR2 YYREEE (reference sequence). V lost 0 bases to trimming and J lost 4 bases; unmatched junction nucleotides: 4. CDR3 length: 15 amino acids.

The J gene is TRBJ2-7, the V gene TRBV6-1; 14 bases match TRBD2. This CDR3 is 14 amino acids long. The V gene's germline CDR1 is MNHNS and CDR2 SASEGT. J gave up 5 bases and V 10 bases, and 7 bases lay outside the gene matches. The CDR3 protein is CATLGLAGADEQYF. For the CDR3, the DNA is TGTGCCACCCTGGGACTAGCGGGAGCAGACGAGCAGTACTTC.

This chain links TRBV5-1 with TRBJ2-2, with unresolved D. The germline V and J ends were trimmed by 4 bases and 0 bases, with 13 bases remaining between them. Germline CDR1 is SGHRS and CDR2 is YFSETQ. This CDR3 is built from 16 residues. The DNA for the CDR3 is TGCGCCAGCAGCCAAGACACCGTATCGAACACCGGGGAGCTGTTTTTT. Its protein is CASSQDTVSNTGELFF.

The chain links TRBV4-2 to TRBJ2-7, with 12 bases matching TRBD2. V was pared by 0 bases and J by 1 base, with 7 bases of the junction left unmatched. Germline lookup yields CDR1 LGHNA and CDR2 YNFKEQ. This CDR3 contains 18 residues. In nucleotides, the CDR3 is TGTGCCAGCAGCCAAGATGCGGCGACTAGCGGGAGATCCTACGAGCAGTACTTC. This codes for CASSQDAATSGRSYEQYF.

The chain combines TRBV5-4 with TRBJ2-7; D remains unclear. The germline V gene encodes CDR1 SGHNT and CDR2 YYREEE (reference sequence). Trimming removed 5 bases from V and 6 bases from J, with 12 bases in between. The CDR3 is 12 residues long. The chain's CDR3 is CASSSSSTEQYF. The CDR3 DNA is TGTGCCAGCAGTTCTTCCTCTACCGAGCAGTACTTC.

A few counts support this clone. The chain combines TRBV28 with TRBJ1-3; no clear D gene. The CDR3 sequence is 17 residues long. The V end was cut by 10 bases, the J end by 2 bases, with 24 bases between. CDR1 and CDR2 (germline): MDHEN, SYDVKM. CDR3 protein: CATSQKSVGRTGNTIYF. Here the CDR3 DNA reads TGTGCCACCTCCCAAAAATCTGTTGGCAGAACTGGAAACACCATATATTTT.

This clone was detected a few times. The chain carries TRBV7-2 and TRBJ2-7; D possibly corresponds to TRBD2 (5 bases). The germline V and J ends were trimmed by 4 bases and 2 bases, with 12 bases remaining between them. The CDR3 spans 14 residues. Germline V CDR1 and CDR2: SGHTA, FQGNSA. DNA of the CDR3: TGTGCCAGCAGCTCCGGTGGAGGACCCTACGAGCAGTACTTC. Translating gives CASSSGGGPYEQYF.

The chain couples TRBV10-3 to TRBJ2-2; possible D gene TRBD2, 5 bases. The germline gives CDR1 ENHRY, CDR2 SYGVKD. This CDR3 is 15 amino acids long. V was shortened by 3 bases and J by 6 bases, with 14 bases between the two germline ends. Here the CDR3 DNA reads TGTGCCATCAGTGACGGGATCACATTTGCCGGGGAGCTGTTTTTT. It translates to CAISDGITFAGELFF.

V usage is TRBV28 and J usage is TRBJ1-1, with D perhaps matching TRBD1 (5 bases). Germline CDR1 reads MDHEN; CDR2 reads SYDVKM. V gave up 5 bases and J gave up 1 base, with 11 bases separating them. This CDR3 contains 14 residues. CDR3 sequence reads: CASSPGLQNTEAFF. In nucleotides, the CDR3 is TGTGCCAGCAGTCCGGGACTCCAGAACACTGAAGCTTTCTTT.

In this sample, this clone turned up once. An end of the junction does not agree with germline; a read error may underlie this. For the CDR3, the DNA is TGCGCCAGCAGTGACGGCACGGCACGTTCCTACGAGCAGTACTTC. Residues: CASSDGTARSYEQYF. The J gene is TRBJ2-7, the V gene TRBV10-3; no definite D call. CDR3 length: 15 amino acids. The germline V gene has CDR1 ENHRY and CDR2 SYGVKD.

The chain carries TRBV5-8 and TRBJ1-1; D gene uncertain. Germline V lookup: CDR1 SGHTS, CDR2 YDEGEE. The ends were cut back, 1 base at V and 1 base at J, with 11 bases in the middle. This CDR3 has 15 residues. The CDR3 region is CASSLYGRTNTEAFF. The CDR3, as DNA: TGTGCCAGCAGCTTGTATGGACGGACGAACACTGAAGCTTTCTTT. Drawing the rest from reference TRBV5-8 and TRBJ1-1, the complete variable domain is EAGVTQSPTHLIKTRGQQATLRCSPISGHTSVYWYQQALGLGLQFLLWYDEGEERNRGNFPPRFSGRQFPNYSSELNVNALELEDSALYLCASSLYGRTNTEAFFGQGTRLTVV.

The rearrangement joins TRBV30 to TRBJ1-1, with D hard to call. The CDR3 contains 14 residues. The germline V gene encodes CDR1 GTSNPN and CDR2 SVGIG (reference sequence). V shed 4 bases and J shed 2 bases, with 14 bases lying between them. This chain's CDR3 is CAWKPGIQNTEAFF. The CDR3 nucleotides read TGTGCCTGGAAACCGGGAATCCAAAACACTGAAGCTTTCTTT.

This clone was detected only a few times. CDR3 bases: TGTGCCAGCAGCTTAGGGACAGACAGGACCGGGGGAAACATTCAGTACTTC. Translated, it gives CASSLGTDRTGGNIQYF. This chain uses TRBV7-9 with TRBJ2-4, with D possibly called TRBD1 or TRBD2 (6 bases each). The ends were cut back, 1 base at V and 6 bases at J, with 19 bases in the middle. This CDR3 spans 17 amino acids. CDR1 and CDR2 from the germline V gene are SEHNR and FQNEAQ (reference sequence).

V usage is TRBV11-2 and J usage is TRBJ1-3, with no clear D. The germline CDR1 and CDR2 sequences are SGHAT and FQNNGV. CDR3 size: 15 residues. V was trimmed by 5 bases and J by 0 bases, leaving 11 bases between them. The CDR3 DNA is TGTGCCAGCAGCAGGTTCTCACTCTCTGGAAACACCATATATTTT. Its translation: CASSRFSLSGNTIYF.

The chain employs TRBV30 and TRBJ2-7; 7 bases line up with TRBD2. In germline, CDR1 is GTSNPN, CDR2 SVGIG (reference sequence). This CDR3 contains 15 residues. The trim removed 0 bases at V and 3 bases at J, leaving 8 bases unmatched. The CDR3 region has the DNA TGTGCCTGGAGTGTAGGGCTAGCGGAGAACTACGAGCAGTACTTC. This translates into CAWSVGLAENYEQYF.

The V gene is TRBV7-2, the J gene TRBJ1-4; D uncertain. Per the germline V gene, CDR1 is SGHTA and CDR2 is FQGNSA. Deletions cut 8 bases from V and 0 bases from J, with 13 bases between. The CDR3 loop spans 15 amino acids. CDR3 sequence reads: CASSLQKATNEKLFF. In DNA, the CDR3 is TGTGCCAGCTCCCTCCAGAAAGCAACTAATGAAAAACTGTTTTTT.

This clone was observed a handful of times. V gene TRBV7-8 combines with J gene TRBJ2-1; D perhaps matches TRBD2 (5 bases). Per germline, CDR1 SGHVS and CDR2 FQNEAQ. The CDR3 is made up of 15 amino acids. V was cut by 4 bases and J by 6 bases, with 16 bases left in between. CDR3 in DNA: TGTGCCAGCAGCTCGAGGAGGCTAGCTACCAATGAGCAGTTCTTC. Its protein is CASSSRRLATNEQFF.

The gene calls are TRBV4-1 and TRBJ2-2; a possible D gene is TRBD1 (6 bases). The CDR3 runs to 17 residues. The germline CDR1 and CDR2 sequences are MGHRA and YSYEKL. V lost 4 bases and J 2 bases, leaving 17 bases between the germline ends. The CDR3 region is CASSPNMGTYNTGELFF. For the CDR3, the DNA is TGCGCCAGCAGCCCAAACATGGGGACATACAACACCGGGGAGCTGTTTTTT.